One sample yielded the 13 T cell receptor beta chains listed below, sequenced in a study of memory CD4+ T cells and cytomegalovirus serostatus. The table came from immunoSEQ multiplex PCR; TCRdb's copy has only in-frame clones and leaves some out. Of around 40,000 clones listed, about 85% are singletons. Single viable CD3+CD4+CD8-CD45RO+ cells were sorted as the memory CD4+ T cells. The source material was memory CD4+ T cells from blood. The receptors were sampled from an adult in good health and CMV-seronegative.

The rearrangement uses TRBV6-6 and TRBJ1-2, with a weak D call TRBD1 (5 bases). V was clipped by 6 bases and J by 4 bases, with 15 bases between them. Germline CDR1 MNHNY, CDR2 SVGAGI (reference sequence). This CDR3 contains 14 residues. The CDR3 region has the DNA TGTGCCAGCAGACAACCGGGACGGGCCTATGGCTACACCTTC. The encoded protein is CASRQPGRAYGYTF.

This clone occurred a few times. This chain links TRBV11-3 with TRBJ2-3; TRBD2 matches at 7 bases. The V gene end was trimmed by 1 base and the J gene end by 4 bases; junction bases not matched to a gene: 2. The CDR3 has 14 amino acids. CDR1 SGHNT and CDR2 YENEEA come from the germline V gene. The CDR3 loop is CASSLGLAPDTQYF. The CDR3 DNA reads TGTGCCAGCAGCTTAGGACTAGCCCCAGATACGCAGTATTTT.

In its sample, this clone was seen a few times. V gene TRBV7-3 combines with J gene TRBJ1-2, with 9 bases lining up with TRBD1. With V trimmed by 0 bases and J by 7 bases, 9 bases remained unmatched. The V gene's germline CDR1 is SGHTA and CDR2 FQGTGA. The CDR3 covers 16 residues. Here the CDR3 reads CASSLTHTGGVFGYTF. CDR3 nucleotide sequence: TGTGCCAGCAGCTTAACCCACACAGGGGGCGTCTTTGGCTACACCTTC.

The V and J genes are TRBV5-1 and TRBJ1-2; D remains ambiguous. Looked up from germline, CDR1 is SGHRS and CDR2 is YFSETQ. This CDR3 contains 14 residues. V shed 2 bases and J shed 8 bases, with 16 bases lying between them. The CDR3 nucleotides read TGCGCCAGCAGCTTTCCGGGAATAGGATTGGGCTACACCTTC. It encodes CASSFPGIGLGYTF.

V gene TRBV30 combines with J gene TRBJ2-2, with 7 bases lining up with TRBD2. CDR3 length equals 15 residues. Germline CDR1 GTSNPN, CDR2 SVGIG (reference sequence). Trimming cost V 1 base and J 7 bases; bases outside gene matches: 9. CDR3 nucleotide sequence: TGTGCCTGGAGTGGCGGGGGACGGGGAAACGGGGAGCTGTTTTTT. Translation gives CAWSGGGRGNGELFF.

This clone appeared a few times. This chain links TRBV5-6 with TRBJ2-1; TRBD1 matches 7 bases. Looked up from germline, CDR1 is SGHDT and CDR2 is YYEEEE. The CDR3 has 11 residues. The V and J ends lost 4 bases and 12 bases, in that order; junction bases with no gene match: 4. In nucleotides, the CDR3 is TGTGCCAGCAGCAGTGGACAGGTGCAGTTCTTC. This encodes CASSSGQVQFF.

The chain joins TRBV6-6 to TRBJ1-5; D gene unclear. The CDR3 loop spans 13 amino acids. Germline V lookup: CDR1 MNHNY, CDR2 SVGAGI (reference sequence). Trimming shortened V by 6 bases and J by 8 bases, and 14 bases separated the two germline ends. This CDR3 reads CASSSQAAEPQHF. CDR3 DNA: TGTGCCAGCAGCTCTCAGGCCGCCGAGCCCCAGCATTTT.

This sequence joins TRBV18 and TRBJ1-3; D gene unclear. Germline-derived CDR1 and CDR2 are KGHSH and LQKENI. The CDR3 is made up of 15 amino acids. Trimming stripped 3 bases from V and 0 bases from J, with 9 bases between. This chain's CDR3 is CASSPPANSGNTIYF. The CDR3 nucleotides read TGTGCCAGCTCACCCCCAGCTAACTCTGGAAACACCATATATTTT.

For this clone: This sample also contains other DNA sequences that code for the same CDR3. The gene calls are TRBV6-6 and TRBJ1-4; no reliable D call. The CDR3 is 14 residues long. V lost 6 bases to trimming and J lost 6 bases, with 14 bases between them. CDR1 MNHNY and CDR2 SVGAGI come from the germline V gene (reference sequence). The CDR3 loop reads CASSYARGDEKLFF. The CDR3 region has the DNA TGTGCCAGCAGCTACGCCAGAGGTGATGAAAAACTGTTTTTT.

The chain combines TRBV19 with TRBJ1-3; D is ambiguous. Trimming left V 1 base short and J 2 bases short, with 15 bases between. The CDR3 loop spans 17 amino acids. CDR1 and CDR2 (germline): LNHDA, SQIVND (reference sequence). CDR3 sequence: CASSIGSTGGTGNTIYF. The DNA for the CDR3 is TGTGCCAGTAGTATAGGGTCAACGGGCGGGACTGGAAACACCATATATTTT.

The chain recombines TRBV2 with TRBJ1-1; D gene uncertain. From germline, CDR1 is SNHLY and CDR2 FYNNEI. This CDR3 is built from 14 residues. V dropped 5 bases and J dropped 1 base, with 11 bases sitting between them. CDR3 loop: CASSYSQGNTEAFF. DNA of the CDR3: TGTGCCAGCAGTTATTCTCAAGGGAACACTGAAGCTTTCTTT.

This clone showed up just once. The CDR3 bases are TGTGCCAGCAGATGGGACAGCAAAGCGAACAATGAGCAGTTCTTC. Its translation: CASRWDSKANNEQFF. This sequence joins TRBV6-1 and TRBJ2-1; the match to TRBD1 covers 7 bases. The CDR3 loop spans 15 amino acids. Germline V lookup: CDR1 MNHNS, CDR2 SASEGT. Losses at the gene ends were 6 bases for V and 5 bases for J; bases not matched to a gene: 10.

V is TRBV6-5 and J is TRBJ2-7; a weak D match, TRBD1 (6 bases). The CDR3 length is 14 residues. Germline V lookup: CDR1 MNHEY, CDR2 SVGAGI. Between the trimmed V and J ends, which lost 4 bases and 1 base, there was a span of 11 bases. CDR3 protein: CASSLQGPSYEQYF. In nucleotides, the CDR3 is TGTGCCAGCAGTTTGCAGGGGCCTTCCTACGAGCAGTACTTC.